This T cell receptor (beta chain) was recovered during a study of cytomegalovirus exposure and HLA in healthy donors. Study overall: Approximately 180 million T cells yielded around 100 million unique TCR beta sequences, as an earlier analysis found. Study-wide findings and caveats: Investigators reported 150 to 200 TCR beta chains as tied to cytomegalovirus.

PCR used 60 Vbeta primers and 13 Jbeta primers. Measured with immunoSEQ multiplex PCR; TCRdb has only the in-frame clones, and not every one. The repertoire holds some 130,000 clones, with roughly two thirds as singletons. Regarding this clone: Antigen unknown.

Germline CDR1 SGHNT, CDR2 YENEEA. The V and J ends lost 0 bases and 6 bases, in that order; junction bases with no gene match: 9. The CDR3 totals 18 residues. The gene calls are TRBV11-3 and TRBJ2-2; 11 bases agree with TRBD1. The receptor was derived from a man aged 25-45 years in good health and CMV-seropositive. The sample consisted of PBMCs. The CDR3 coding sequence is TGTGCCAGCAGCTTAGATAGCACCGGGACAGGGGGTTCCGGGGAGCTGTTTTTT. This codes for CASSLDSTGTGGSGELFF.